This record looks at one TCR beta chain sequence and its context. Its antigen is unknown. The CDR3 length is 14 residues. Germline V gene sequence: CDR1 SGHRS, CDR2 YFSETQ. After removal of 0 bases from V and 6 bases from J, the junction contained 5 bases not matched to a gene. The source of the sample is a study of tumor-infiltrating lymphocytes in localized non-small cell lung cancer. Findings and limits, study-wide: Only some patients had TCR sequencing, depending on available tissue. T-cell fraction did not differ between immunotypes IM1 and IM2.

Clones were read by immunoSEQ multiplex PCR, and TCRdb kept only the in-frame ones, dropping some. The table has some 13,000 clones, about 74% seen once. The sequenced material came from uninvolved lung tissue not adjacent to the tumor. This chain links TRBV5-1 with TRBJ2-7; 8 positions agree with TRBD1. This TCR was recovered from a human donor with non-small cell lung cancer. The CDR3 DNA reads as TGCGCCAGCAGCTTGGGGACAGGGAATCGCGAGCAGTACTTC. Its translation: CASSLGTGNREQYF.